These 6 T cell receptor beta chains came from one sample sequenced in a study of human T cells and chemical hapten exposure. MiXCR, applied by TCRdb to the RACE reads, yields one record per CDR3 protein. Of tens of thousands of distinct CDR3 sequences listed, 32% are singletons. Described time point: patch test 1, 2 weeks after DPC sensitization. The treatment here: therapeutic diphenylcyclopropenone sensitization with weekly scalp DPC. The source was whole blood, collected in connection with sensitization to the hapten diphenylcyclopropenone (DPC). These receptors all come from a man aged 35-49 years with alopecia areata. Some clones in this sample may be carry-over from other donors' samples.

The chain recombines TRBV7-3 with TRBJ2-2; TRBD2 aligns across 7 bases. With 5 bases clipped from V and 6 bases from J, the junction kept 9 bases outside the gene matches. This CDR3 has 15 amino acids. Germline CDR1 is SGHTA and CDR2 is FQGTGA. As DNA, the CDR3 is TGTGCCAGCAGCCCGTTGGCGGGAGTTTCCGGGGAGCTGTTTTTT. This gives the protein CASSPLAGVSGELFF.

V gene TRBV20-1 combines with J gene TRBJ2-1; TRBD2 agrees at 7 bases. The ends lost 5 bases at V and 5 bases at J; junction bases unmatched: 6. The CDR3 extends over 13 amino acids. Per the germline V gene, CDR1 is DFQATT and CDR2 is SNEGSKA (reference sequence). The CDR3 sequence is CSAREAYNNEQFF. Here the CDR3 DNA reads TGCAGTGCTCGGGAGGCCTACAACAATGAGCAGTTCTTC.

Only a few counts were recorded for this clonotype. The chain employs TRBV20-1 and TRBJ2-1; no clear D. Germline CDR1 is DFQATT and CDR2 is SNEGSKA (reference sequence). V gave up 2 bases and J gave up 4 bases, with 9 bases separating them. The CDR3 covers 13 residues. The CDR3 coding sequence is TGCAGTGCTAGACAATCCAATTACAATGAGCAGTTCTTC. Protein product: CSARQSNYNEQFF.

The chain is built from TRBV6-6 and TRBJ2-2, with 9 positions matching TRBD2. Germline V CDR1 and CDR2: MNHNY, SVGAGI (reference sequence). With V trimmed by 6 bases and J by 7 bases, 12 bases remained unmatched. The CDR3 has 16 residues. CDR3 sequence (DNA): TGTGCCAGCAGCTTCCAGAGCGGGAGGTCGGACGGGGAGCTGTTTTTT. Amino acid sequence: CASSFQSGRSDGELFF.

The table lists this clonotype with many counts. The CDR3 loop is CASSSYRVDEQFF. The CDR3 region has the DNA TGTGCCAGCAGTTCTTACAGGGTGGATGAGCAGTTCTTC. This sequence joins TRBV6-2 or TRBV6-3 and TRBJ2-1; the D gene is possibly TRBD1 (6 bases). This CDR3 comprises 13 residues. Looked up from germline, CDR1 is MNHEY and CDR2 is SVGEGT. Trimming took off 4 bases at V and 8 bases at J, with 12 bases between the two ends.

This clonotype was seen only a few times. This chain connects TRBV6-5 to TRBJ2-3; 12 bases are shared with TRBD2. This CDR3 has 15 residues. V was pared by 6 bases and J by 3 bases, with 4 bases of the junction left unmatched. The V gene's germline CDR1 is MNHEY and CDR2 SVGAGI. Here the CDR3 DNA reads TGTGCCAGCAGGTTCGGACTAGCGGGGACAGATACGCAGTATTTT. Amino acid sequence: CASRFGLAGTDTQYF.